This T cell receptor beta chain was identified in a study of blood T cell repertoires in COVID-19. Study at large: COVID-19 samples, acute and convalescent, were from the United States, Italy and Spain. In each case, the material was cDNA or gDNA derived from T cells, B-cell-depleted T cells, or PBMCs.

The data were produced by immunoSEQ multiplex PCR, yet TCRdb's version contains in-frame clones alone and is incomplete. The profile covers fewer than 300,000 clones, with roughly 85% appearing a single time and under 3% taken by the ten largest. The V and J ends lost 0 bases and 6 bases, in that order; junction bases with no gene match: 6. Germline-derived CDR1 and CDR2 are SGDLS and YYNGEE. The CDR3 contains 14 residues. The chain recombines TRBV9 with TRBJ2-7; 7 bases fit TRBD1. Sequencing was carried out using PBMCs or T cells enriched from blood (not recorded which). This clonotype originated in a woman in her 50s who had recovered from COVID-19. CDR3 DNA: TGTGCCAGCAGCGTAGGCGGCAGGGGGAGCGAGCAGTACTTC. It specifies CASSVGGRGSEQYF. Looking up the rest from reference TRBV9 and TRBJ2-7 gives the full variable domain: DSGVTQTPKHLITATGQRVTLRCSPRSGDLSVYWYQQSLDQGLQFLIQYYNGEERAKGNILERFSAQQFPDLHSELNLSSLELGDSALYFCASSVGGRGSEQYFGPGTRLTVT.